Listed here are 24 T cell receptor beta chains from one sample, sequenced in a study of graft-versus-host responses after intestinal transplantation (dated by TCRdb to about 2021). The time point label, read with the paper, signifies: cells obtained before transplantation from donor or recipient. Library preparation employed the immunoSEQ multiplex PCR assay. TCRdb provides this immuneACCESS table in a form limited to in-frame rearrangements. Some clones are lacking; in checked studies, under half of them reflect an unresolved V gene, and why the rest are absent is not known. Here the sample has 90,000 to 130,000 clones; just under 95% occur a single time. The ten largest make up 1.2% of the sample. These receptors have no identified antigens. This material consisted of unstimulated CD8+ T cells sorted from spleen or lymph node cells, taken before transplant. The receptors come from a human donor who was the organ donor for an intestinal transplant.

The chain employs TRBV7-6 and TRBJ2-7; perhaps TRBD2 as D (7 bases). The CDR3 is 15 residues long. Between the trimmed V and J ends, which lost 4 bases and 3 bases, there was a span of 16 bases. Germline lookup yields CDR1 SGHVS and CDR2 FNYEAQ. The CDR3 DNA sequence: TGTGCCAGCAGCTCCTACCCGGGGGGCTACTACGAGCAGTACTTC. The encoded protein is CASSSYPGGYYEQYF.

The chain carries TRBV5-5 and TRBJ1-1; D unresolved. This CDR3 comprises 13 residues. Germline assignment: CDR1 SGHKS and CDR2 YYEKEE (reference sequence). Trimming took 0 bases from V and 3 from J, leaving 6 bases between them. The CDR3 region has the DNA TGTGCCAGCAGCTTGGGGCGGGACACTGAAGCTTTCTTT. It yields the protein CASSLGRDTEAFF.

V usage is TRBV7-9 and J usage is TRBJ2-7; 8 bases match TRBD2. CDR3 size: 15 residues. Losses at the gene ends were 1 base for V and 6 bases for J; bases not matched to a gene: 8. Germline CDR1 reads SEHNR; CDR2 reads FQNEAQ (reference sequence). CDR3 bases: TGTGCCAGCAGCTTAGTGGCGGGAGGTGTGGGCGAGCAGTACTTC. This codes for CASSLVAGGVGEQYF.

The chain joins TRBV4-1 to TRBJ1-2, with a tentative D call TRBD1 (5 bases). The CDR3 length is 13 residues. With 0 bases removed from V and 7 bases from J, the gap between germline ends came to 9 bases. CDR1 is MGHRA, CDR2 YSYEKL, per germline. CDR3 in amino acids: CASSQDSGFGYTF. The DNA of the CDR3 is TGCGCCAGCAGCCAAGATTCAGGGTTTGGCTACACCTTC.

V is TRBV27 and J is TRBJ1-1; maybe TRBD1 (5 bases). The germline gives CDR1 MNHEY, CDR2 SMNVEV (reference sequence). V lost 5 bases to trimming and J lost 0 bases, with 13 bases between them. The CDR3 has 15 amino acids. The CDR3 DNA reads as TGTGCCAGCAGTCCACGCGGGGGAATGAACACTGAAGCTTTCTTT. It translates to CASSPRGGMNTEAFF.

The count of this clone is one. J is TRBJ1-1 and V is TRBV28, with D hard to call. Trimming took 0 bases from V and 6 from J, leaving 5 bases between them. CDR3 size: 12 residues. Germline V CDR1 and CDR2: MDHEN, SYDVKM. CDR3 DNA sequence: TGTGCCAGCAGTTTATGGGGGTCTGAAGCTTTCTTT. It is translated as CASSLWGSEAFF.

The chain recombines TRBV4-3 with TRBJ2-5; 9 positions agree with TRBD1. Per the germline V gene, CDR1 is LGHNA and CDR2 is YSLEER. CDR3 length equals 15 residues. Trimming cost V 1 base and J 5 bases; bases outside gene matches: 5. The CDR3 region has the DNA TGCGCCAGCAGCCAAGGACCGACAGGGGGTGAGACCCAGTACTTC. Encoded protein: CASSQGPTGGETQYF.

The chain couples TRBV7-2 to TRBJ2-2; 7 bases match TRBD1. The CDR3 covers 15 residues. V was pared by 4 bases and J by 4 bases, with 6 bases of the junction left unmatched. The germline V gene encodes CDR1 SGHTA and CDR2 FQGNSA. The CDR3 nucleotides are TGTGCCAGCAGCTCCCGGGACAGAATCACCGGGGAGCTGTTTTTT. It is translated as CASSSRDRITGELFF.

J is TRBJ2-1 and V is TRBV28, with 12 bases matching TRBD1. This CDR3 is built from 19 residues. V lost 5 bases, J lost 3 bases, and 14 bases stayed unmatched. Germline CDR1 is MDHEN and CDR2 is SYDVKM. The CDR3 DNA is TGTGCCAGCAGTCGGGACAGGGGGCCCTACACCTACTACTACAATGAGCAGTTCTTC. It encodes CASSRDRGPYTYYYNEQFF.

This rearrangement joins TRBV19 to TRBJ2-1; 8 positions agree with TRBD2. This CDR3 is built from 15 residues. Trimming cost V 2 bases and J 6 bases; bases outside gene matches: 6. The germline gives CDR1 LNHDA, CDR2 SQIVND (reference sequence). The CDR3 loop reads CASSIFAGGLNEQFF. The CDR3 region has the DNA TGTGCCAGTAGTATATTCGCGGGAGGTCTCAATGAGCAGTTCTTC.

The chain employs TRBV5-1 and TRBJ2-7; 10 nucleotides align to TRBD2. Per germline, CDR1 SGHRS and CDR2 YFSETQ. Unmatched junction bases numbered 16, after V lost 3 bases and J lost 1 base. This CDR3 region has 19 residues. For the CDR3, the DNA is TGCGCCAGCAGCTCCCACTCTTATTGGACTAGCGGAGGATCCTACGAGCAGTACTTC. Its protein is CASSSHSYWTSGGSYEQYF.

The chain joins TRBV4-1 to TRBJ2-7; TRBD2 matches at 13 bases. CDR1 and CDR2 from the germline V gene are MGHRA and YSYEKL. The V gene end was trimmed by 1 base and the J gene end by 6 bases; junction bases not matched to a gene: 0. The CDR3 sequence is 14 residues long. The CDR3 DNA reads TGCGCCAGCAGCCAAGGGACTAGCGGGAGCGAGCAGTACTTC. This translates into CASSQGTSGSEQYF.

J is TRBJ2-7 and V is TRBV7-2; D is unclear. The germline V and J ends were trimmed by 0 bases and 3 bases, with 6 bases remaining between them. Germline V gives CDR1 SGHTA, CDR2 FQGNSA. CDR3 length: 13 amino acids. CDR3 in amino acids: CASSLASFYEQYF. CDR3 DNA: TGTGCCAGCAGCTTAGCGTCCTTCTACGAGCAGTACTTC.

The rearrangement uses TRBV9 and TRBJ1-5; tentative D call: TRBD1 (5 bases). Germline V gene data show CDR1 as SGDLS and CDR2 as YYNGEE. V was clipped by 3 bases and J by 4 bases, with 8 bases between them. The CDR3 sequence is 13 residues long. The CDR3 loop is CASSGEGNQPQHF. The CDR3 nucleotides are TGTGCCAGCAGCGGAGAGGGGAATCAGCCCCAGCATTTT.

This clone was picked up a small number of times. CDR3 region: CASWEGGGTGELFF. The CDR3 coding sequence is TGTGCCAGCTGGGAGGGGGGTGGCACCGGGGAGCTGTTTTTT. The chain uses TRBV4-2 and TRBJ2-2, with D perhaps TRBD2 (7 bases). Trimming left V 8 bases short and J 4 bases short, with 14 bases between. Germline V gene sequence: CDR1 LGHNA, CDR2 YNFKEQ. The CDR3 is 14 amino acids.

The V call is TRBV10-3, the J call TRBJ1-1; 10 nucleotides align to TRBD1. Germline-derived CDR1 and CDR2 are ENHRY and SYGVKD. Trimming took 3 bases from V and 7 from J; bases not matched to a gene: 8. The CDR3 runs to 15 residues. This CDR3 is CAISDPGQGRDEAFF. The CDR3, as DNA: TGTGCCATCAGTGACCCGGGACAGGGGAGGGATGAAGCTTTCTTT.

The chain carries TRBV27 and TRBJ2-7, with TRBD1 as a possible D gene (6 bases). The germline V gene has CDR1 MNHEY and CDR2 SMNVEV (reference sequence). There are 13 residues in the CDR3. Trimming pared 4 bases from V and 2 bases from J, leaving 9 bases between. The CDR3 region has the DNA TGTGCCAGCAGTTCTCAGGGGCCCTACGAGCAGTACTTC. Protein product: CASSSQGPYEQYF.

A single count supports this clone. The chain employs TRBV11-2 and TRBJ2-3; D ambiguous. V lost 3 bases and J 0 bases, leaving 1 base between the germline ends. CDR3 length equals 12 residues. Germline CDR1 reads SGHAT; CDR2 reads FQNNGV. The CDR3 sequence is CASSFSTDTQYF. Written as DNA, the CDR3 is TGTGCCAGCAGCTTTAGCACAGATACGCAGTATTTT.

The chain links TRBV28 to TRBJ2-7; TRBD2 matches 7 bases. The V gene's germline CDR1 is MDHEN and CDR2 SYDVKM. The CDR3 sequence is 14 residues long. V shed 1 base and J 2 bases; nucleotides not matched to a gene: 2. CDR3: CASSLLGGAYEQYF. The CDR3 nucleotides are TGTGCCAGCAGTTTATTGGGGGGGGCCTACGAGCAGTACTTC.

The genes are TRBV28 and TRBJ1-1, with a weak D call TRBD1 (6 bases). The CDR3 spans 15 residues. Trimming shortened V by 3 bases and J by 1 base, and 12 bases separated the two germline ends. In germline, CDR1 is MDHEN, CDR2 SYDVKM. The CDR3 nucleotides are TGTGCCAGCAGTTTGAGGGGGGCGCCGAACACTGAAGCTTTCTTT. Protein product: CASSLRGAPNTEAFF.

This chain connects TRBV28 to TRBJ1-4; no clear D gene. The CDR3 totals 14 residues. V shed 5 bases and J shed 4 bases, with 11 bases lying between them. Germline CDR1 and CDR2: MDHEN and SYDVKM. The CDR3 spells CASSIWGDNEKLFF. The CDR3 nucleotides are TGTGCCAGCAGTATCTGGGGTGATAATGAAAAACTGTTTTTT.

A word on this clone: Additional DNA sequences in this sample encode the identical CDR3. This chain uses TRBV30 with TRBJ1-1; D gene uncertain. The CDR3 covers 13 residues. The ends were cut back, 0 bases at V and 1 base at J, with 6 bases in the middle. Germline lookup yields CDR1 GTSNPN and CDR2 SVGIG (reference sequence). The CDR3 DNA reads TGTGCCTGGAGTGTCACGGAGAACACTGAAGCTTTCTTT. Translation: CAWSVTENTEAFF.

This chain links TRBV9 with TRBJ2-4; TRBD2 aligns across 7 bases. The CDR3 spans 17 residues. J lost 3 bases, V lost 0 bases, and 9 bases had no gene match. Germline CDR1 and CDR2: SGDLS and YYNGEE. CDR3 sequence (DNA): TGTGCCAGCAGCGTAGAGGGGACTACCTTTGGCAAAAACATTCAGTACTTC. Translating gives CASSVEGTTFGKNIQYF.

The CDR3 protein is CASSPRDGPEAFF. The CDR3 DNA reads as TGTGCCAGCTCACCACGGGACGGCCCTGAAGCTTTCTTT. V usage is TRBV18 and J usage is TRBJ1-1; possible D gene TRBD1, 5 bases. V was shortened by 1 base and J by 6 bases, with 9 bases between the two germline ends. Germline V gene data show CDR1 as KGHSH and CDR2 as LQKENI. This CDR3 region has 13 residues.